Described below is a single TCR beta chain sequence and its context. These data originate in a study of T cell responses to AZD1222 COVID-19 vaccine. Measured with immunoSEQ multiplex PCR; TCRdb has only the in-frame clones, and not every one. Among around 130,000 clones, 86% were seen once, and the ten largest hold 10% to 15%. The material sequenced was peripheral blood, taken on day 0 of AZD1222 vaccination. The sequence was obtained from an adult in good health.

In DNA, the CDR3 is TGTGCCAGCAGTTCGCTCCGGGGACAGCCCCACGAGCAGTACTTC. It translates to CASSSLRGQPHEQYF. The chain links TRBV28 to TRBJ2-7; the match to TRBD1 covers 7 bases. The length of the CDR3 is 15 residues. The germline V gene encodes CDR1 MDHEN and CDR2 SYDVKM. After removal of 4 bases from V and 5 bases from J, the junction contained 11 bases not matched to a gene.